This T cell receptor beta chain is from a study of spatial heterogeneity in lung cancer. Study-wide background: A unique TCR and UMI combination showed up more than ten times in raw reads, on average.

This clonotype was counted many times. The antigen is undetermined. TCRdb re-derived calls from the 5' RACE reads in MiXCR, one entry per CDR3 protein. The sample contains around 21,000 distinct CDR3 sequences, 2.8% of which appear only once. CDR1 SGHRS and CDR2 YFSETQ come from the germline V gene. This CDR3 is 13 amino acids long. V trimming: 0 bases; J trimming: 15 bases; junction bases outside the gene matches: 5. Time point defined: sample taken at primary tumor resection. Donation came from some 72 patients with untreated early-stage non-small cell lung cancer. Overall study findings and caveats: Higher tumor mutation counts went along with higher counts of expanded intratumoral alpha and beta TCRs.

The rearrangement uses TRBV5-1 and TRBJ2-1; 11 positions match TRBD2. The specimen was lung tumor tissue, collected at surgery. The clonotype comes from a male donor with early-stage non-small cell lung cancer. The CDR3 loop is CASSLEGLAGGFF. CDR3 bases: TGCGCCAGCAGCTTGGAGGGTCTAGCGGGAGGGTTCTTC.